This T cell receptor beta chain was captured in a study of T cells in Graves' hyperthyroidism and ophthalmopathy. This clonotype was observed at least ten times. The CDR3 extends over 17 amino acids. Trimming removed 0 bases at V and 3 bases at J, with 15 bases between. Germline values: CDR1 SGHNT, CDR2 YYREEE (reference sequence). Template material for amplifying TCR beta CDR3 regions consisted of RNA transcripts. The study used the HTBI primer set for a first-round RT-PCR of the TCR CDR3. Each CDR3 protein is one row after TCRdb ran MiXCR on the multiplex PCR reads. This table has about 350,000 distinct CDR3 sequences, approximately 20% appearing once.

The sequenced sample consisted of blood. The TCR originated in a woman younger than 30 with Graves' hyperthyroidism. The rearrangement links TRBV5-4 to TRBJ2-2; no reliable D call. The chain's CDR3 is CASSLAIGMLDTGELFF. CDR3 sequence (DNA): TGTGCCAGCAGCTTGGCTATAGGCATGCTAGACACCGGGGAGCTGTTTTTT. The whole variable domain, remainder taken from reference TRBV5-4 and TRBJ2-2, is ETGVTQSPTHLIKTRGQQVTLRCSSQSGHNTVSWYQQALGQGPQFIFQYYREEENGRGNFPPRFSGLQFPNYSSELNVNALELDDSALYLCASSLAIGMLDTGELFFGEGSRLTVL.